The TCR beta chain under discussion was sequenced for a study of T cell responses to AZD1222 COVID-19 vaccine. Study-wide findings and caveats: Spike-specific TCR breadth and depth rose after two AZD1222 doses. Along spike, vaccine-associated CD4 TCRs were found throughout, with dominance at 160-218 and 743-854. White British people made up most donors, females outnumbered males, and clonal diversity was possibly underestimated.

Clones were sequenced by immunoSEQ multiplex PCR, and TCRdb holds only the in-frame ones, with some missing. The table lists 95,000 to 150,000 clones, approximately 89% of them singletons. This clone was recorded a few times. The antigen remains unidentified. The same CDR3 arises from other DNA sequences in this sample as well. CDR3 length: 15 residues. The germline gives CDR1 LGHNA, CDR2 YSLEER. Deletions cut 3 bases from V and 0 bases from J, with 6 bases between. This material consisted of peripheral blood, taken on day 0 of AZD1222 vaccination. V usage is TRBV4-3 and J usage is TRBJ1-6; tentatively, D is TRBD1 (6 bases). The TCR comes from an adult in good health. CDR3 sequence (DNA): TGCGCCAGCAGCCAGGACAGCTCCTATAATTCACCCCTCCACTTT. As protein: CASSQDSSYNSPLHF.